This TCR beta chain stems from a study of T cells in Graves' hyperthyroidism and ophthalmopathy. Overall study results and limits: Blood held most thyroid clonotypes expanded above 0.001 frequency. A model built on 13 V-J features separated ophthalmopathy from stable hyperthyroidism. For ophthalmopathy, model prediction preceded onset by a median approximately 6 months.

Regions amplified from RNA transcripts were the TCR beta CDR3 regions. HTBI primers drove first-round RT-PCR of the TCR CDR3. TCRdb reprocessed the multiplex PCR reads with MiXCR, giving one entry per CDR3 protein. The sample lists 300,000 to 400,000 distinct CDR3 sequences, about 15% occurring once. This clonotype was seen at least ten times. Its cognate antigen is unknown. This sequence was found in a woman aged 30 to 39 with Graves' hyperthyroidism. Specimen: blood.

CDR3 in amino acids: CASSAVRSDGYTF. DNA of the CDR3: TGTGCCAGCAGTGCAGTGCGGTCTGACGGCTACACCTTC. This chain joins TRBV2 and TRBJ1-2; D uncertain. Germline V gene sequence: CDR1 SNHLY, CDR2 FYNNEI. This CDR3 spans 13 amino acids. V lost 4 bases and J lost 8, with 14 bases in between.